The rows below give T cell receptor beta chains drawn from one sample of a study of T-cell reconstitution after alpha-beta-depleted transplantation in children. TCRdb itself ran the PCR reads through MiXCR, one entry per CDR3 protein. The table includes more than 450,000 distinct CDR3 sequences, about 16% detected once. This sample comprised PBMCs from the stem cell graft donor, obtained from the stem cell graft. The receptors shown here come from a human donor who donated a stem cell graft to a child with acute lymphoblastic leukemia. CDR3s include the opening cysteine and the closing phenylalanine or tryptophan. A D gene is named only where the DNA matches it firmly. Some rows have no size entry. The others give once, few or many, or a class for an expanded clone.

>TRBV12-3/TRBV12-4|.|TRBJ1-6|few
TGTGCCAGCAGTGAAATAAGGGATCGTCCGGGCCCCCTCCACTTT
CASSEIRDRPGPLHF
>TRBV12-3/TRBV12-4|.|TRBJ1-2|.
TGTGCCAGCAGTTTAAGGGCAGACTATGGCTACACCTTC
CASSLRADYGYTF
>TRBV18|.|TRBJ2-7|.
TGTGCCAGCTCACCAGGAGCGAGCTCCTACGAGCAGTACTTC
CASSPGASSYEQYF
>TRBV5-1|.|TRBJ2-2|few
TGCGCCAGCAGCCGGGCCTGGGCCGGGGAGCTGTTTTTT
CASSRAWAGELFF
>TRBV11-2|.|TRBJ1-4|few
TGTGCCAGCAGCTTACGGGGGGTACCTAATGAAAAACTGTTTTTT
CASSLRGVPNEKLFF
>TRBV20-1|.|TRBJ2-3|many
TGCAGTGCTAGAGGGGGTTTTGTCGAGTTAGTCACAGATACGCAGTATTTT
CSARGGFVELVTDTQYF
>TRBV20-1|.|TRBJ2-5|.
TGCAGTGCTAGGGCCCTTCGGGTCTTGGAAGAGACCCAGTACTTC
CSARALRVLEETQYF
>TRBV7-9|.|TRBJ2-7|.
TGTGCCAGCAGCTTTGGTGGTAGAGGAACCTACGAGCAGTACTTC
CASSFGGRGTYEQYF
>TRBV12-3/TRBV12-4|.|TRBJ1-1|few
TGTGCCAGCAGTTTACCGGGGGCCGAAAACACTGAAGCTTTCTTT
CASSLPGAENTEAFF
>TRBV4-1|.|TRBJ1-5|.
TGCGCCAGCAGCCCCGCCGGAGGGGATCAGCCCCAGCATTTT
CASSPAGGDQPQHF
>TRBV2|.|TRBJ2-3|.
TGTGCCACCAAGTTGGGGCAGGTCACAGATACGCAGTATTTT
CATKLGQVTDTQYF
>TRBV7-6|.|TRBJ2-1|.
TGTGCCAGCAGAGACTTTAGCGAGAGCTCCTACAATGAGCAGTTCTTC
CASRDFSESSYNEQFF
>TRBV20-1|TRBD2|TRBJ2-2|few
TGCAGTGCTAGTTCTAGCGGGAGTTTCCCCGGGGAGCTGTTTTTT
CSASSSGSFPGELFF
>TRBV29-1|.|TRBJ2-1|few
TGCAGCTTTGAGAGTACTAAGTCCTACAATGAGCAGTTCTTC
CSFESTKSYNEQFF
>TRBV4-1|.|TRBJ1-5|many
TGCGCCAGCAGCCAAGTGACGGCAGGGTATCAGCCCCAGCATTTT
CASSQVTAGYQPQHF
>TRBV27|TRBD2|TRBJ2-1|.
TGTGCCAGCAGGCTAGGACTAGCGGGATCCAATGAGCAGTTCTTC
CASRLGLAGSNEQFF
>TRBV6-2/TRBV6-3|.|TRBJ2-7|.
TGTGCCAGCAGTTACTCGAGACAGAGCTCCTACGAGCAGTACTTC
CASSYSRQSSYEQYF
>TRBV6-1|TRBD2|TRBJ2-5|.
TGTGCCAGCGGCTCCCCCACTAGCGGGAGTGAGACCCAGTACTTC
CASGSPTSGSETQYF
>TRBV19|.|TRBJ1-2|.
TGTGCCAGTAGTGCGGGACCCAACTTTAACTATGGCTACACCTTC
CASSAGPNFNYGYTF
>TRBV6-2/TRBV6-3|TRBD2|TRBJ2-5|few
TGTGCCAGCAGTTCCTCCGGGACTAGCAGCGAGACCCAGTACTTC
CASSSSGTSSETQYF
>TRBV29-1|TRBD1|TRBJ1-5|many
TGCAGCGTTGAGACAGGGGGCTATCAGCCCCAGCATTTT
CSVETGGYQPQHF
>TRBV2|.|TRBJ1-2|.
TGTGCCAGCAGCCACCTCGGGCGGAAGGGCTATGGCTACACCTTC
CASSHLGRKGYGYTF
>TRBV29-1|.|TRBJ2-7|.
TGCAGCGTTGAAGAGGCCAACTACGAGCAGTACTTC
CSVEEANYEQYF
>TRBV7-8|.|TRBJ2-7|.
TGTGCCAGCAGCGCCCGAATCGCACACGAGCAGTACTTC
CASSARIAHEQYF